Following are 4 T cell receptor beta chains from one sample sequenced in a study of T cell responses to AZD1222 COVID-19 vaccine. Clones were read by immunoSEQ multiplex PCR, and TCRdb kept only the in-frame ones, dropping some. Of roughly 120,000 clones in the sample, roughly nine tenths were seen once. This specimen consisted of peripheral blood, obtained on day 0 of AZD1222 vaccination. The receptors come from an adult in good health.

The chain employs TRBV5-1 and TRBJ2-3; 8 bases match TRBD1. Per germline, CDR1 SGHRS and CDR2 YFSETQ. There are 16 residues in the CDR3. The trim removed 2 bases at V and 4 bases at J, leaving 9 bases unmatched. This chain's CDR3 is CASSFQLRGQADTQYF. As DNA, the CDR3 is TGCGCCAGCAGCTTTCAACTCAGGGGGCAGGCAGATACGCAGTATTTT.

The chain couples TRBV28 to TRBJ1-3, with D uncertain. Germline V gene data show CDR1 as MDHEN and CDR2 as SYDVKM. The length of the CDR3 is 15 residues. Trimming cost V 2 bases and J 4 bases, with 12 bases left between them. CDR3 amino acids: CASSLARRRGNTIYF. For the CDR3, the DNA is TGTGCCAGCAGTTTAGCTCGAAGGAGGGGAAACACCATATATTTT. The whole variable domain, filled in from reference TRBV28 and TRBJ1-3, reads DVKVTQSSRYLVKRTGEKVFLECVQDMDHENMFWYRQDPGLGLRLIYFSYDVKMKEKGDIPEGYSVSREKKERFSLILESASTNQTSMYLCASSLARRRGNTIYFGEGSWLTVV.

J is TRBJ1-2 and V is TRBV7-9; a possible D gene is TRBD1 (6 bases). This CDR3 spans 12 amino acids. The germline V gene encodes CDR1 SEHNR and CDR2 FQNEAQ (reference sequence). V was clipped by 3 bases and J by 8 bases, with 10 bases between them. CDR3: CASSFTGSGYTF. The CDR3 bases are TGTGCCAGCAGCTTCACAGGGAGCGGCTACACCTTC.

This clone was detected a few times. This rearrangement joins TRBV6-5 to TRBJ2-2; 9 bases are shared with TRBD2. The V and J ends lost 7 bases and 6 bases, in that order; junction bases with no gene match: 9. The CDR3 spans 15 residues. Germline V gives CDR1 MNHEY, CDR2 SVGAGI. The CDR3 loop reads CASNPVLAGSGELFF. CDR3 bases: TGTGCCAGCAACCCAGTCCTAGCGGGGTCCGGGGAGCTGTTTTTT.